This T cell receptor beta chain was profiled in a study of cytomegalovirus exposure and HLA in healthy donors. Study-level results: In a later analysis, an Asian-associated ancestry cluster reportedly showed fewer N-insertions than the approximately 700-donor mean. Association of a missense DCLRE1C variant with TCR beta V- and J-gene trimming was reported in a later analysis.

A word on this clone: Its cognate antigen is unknown. Sequence at one end of the junction differs from germline and may be a read error.

PCR was performed using 60 Vbeta and 13 Jbeta primers. Only in-frame clones appear in the TCRdb table, and some are missing; sequencing was by immunoSEQ multiplex PCR. The sample has about 180,000 clones; 70% to 80% are singletons. The receptor was isolated from a woman aged 25 to 39 in good health and CMV-seropositive. Input material: PBMCs.

The CDR3 sequence: CSSSLGTGGDTEAFF. Here the CDR3 DNA reads TGTTCCAGCAGCTTAGGGACAGGTGGTGACACTGAAGCTTTCTTT. The chain links TRBV7-9 to TRBJ1-1; 8 bases match TRBD1. The CDR3 runs 15 residues. Germline V gives CDR1 SEHNR, CDR2 FQNEAQ (reference sequence).